This T cell receptor beta chain stems from a study of blood T cell repertoires in COVID-19. The wider study: Sites across the United States, Italy and Spain contributed samples from acute and convalescent COVID-19. T cells, B-cell-depleted T cells, or PBMCs supplied cDNA or gDNA.

The CDR3 loop spans 15 amino acids. After removal of 5 bases from V and 9 bases from J, the junction contained 11 bases not matched to a gene. The V gene's germline CDR1 is MNHEY and CDR2 SVGEGT. Here immunoSEQ multiplex PCR was the method, and the copy in TCRdb shows in-frame clones only, minus some. In the table there are 250,000 or so clones, 85% to 90% of which are singletons. The study drew participants aged about 18 to 89 years from 24 US areas. Participant-given clinical history determined each cohort assignment. The chain employs TRBV6-2 or TRBV6-3 and TRBJ1-1; 11 positions agree with TRBD1. Sequencing was carried out using PBMCs or T cells enriched from blood (not recorded which). The source of this sequence is a woman in her twenties or thirties with acute COVID-19. The CDR3 loop is CASSTRGQGVEKAFF. The CDR3, as DNA: TGTGCCAGCAGTACCCGGGGACAGGGGGTAGAGAAAGCTTTCTTT.